Listed below are T cell receptor beta chains from one sample, sequenced in a study of human T cells and chemical hapten exposure. TCRdb passed the RACE reads through MiXCR, listing each CDR3 protein once. The repertoire holds 150,000 to 200,000 distinct CDR3 sequences, with nearly 30% as singletons. The sample was whole blood, taken in connection with sensitization to the hapten diphenylcyclopropenone (DPC). The receptor set was obtained from a woman in her 30s with alopecia areata. Some clones in this sample may be carry-over from other donors' samples. Each CDR3 is given with its conserved first and last residue. Fields, in order: D gene, V gene, J gene, clone size, CDR3 DNA, CDR3 protein. D genes are given only for firm matches. Size is omitted from some rows. Given values are once, few, many or a class for expanded clones.

d_gene: .
v_gene: TRBV6-2/TRBV6-3
j_gene: TRBJ1-1
abundance: .
CDR3nt: TGTGCCAGCAGTTACGTTCTTCCCACTGAAGCTTTCTTT
CDR3aa: CASSYVLPTEAFF

d_gene: .
v_gene: TRBV27
j_gene: TRBJ2-2
abundance: few
CDR3nt: TGTGCCAGCAGAACTAGCCACACCGGGGAGCTGTTTTTT
CDR3aa: CASRTSHTGELFF

d_gene: .
v_gene: TRBV11-2
j_gene: TRBJ1-4
abundance: .
CDR3nt: TGTGCCAGCAGCTTACCCCTCCCGTCTAATGAAAAACTGTTTTTT
CDR3aa: CASSLPLPSNEKLFF

d_gene: .
v_gene: TRBV7-2
j_gene: TRBJ2-7
abundance: few
CDR3nt: TGTGCCAGCAGCTTAGTCTCGTTGGCAGCAGCTCCTTACGAGCAGTACTTC
CDR3aa: CASSLVSLAAAPYEQYF

d_gene: .
v_gene: TRBV7-9
j_gene: TRBJ2-1
abundance: .
CDR3nt: TGTGCCAGCAGCTTAGGTGGGCAGTTCGATGAGCAGTTCTTC
CDR3aa: CASSLGGQFDEQFF

d_gene: TRBD1
v_gene: TRBV29-1
j_gene: TRBJ2-1
abundance: .
CDR3nt: TGCAGCGTGAGGGACAGGGGGGCCTACAATGAGCAGTTCTTC
CDR3aa: CSVRDRGAYNEQFF

d_gene: .
v_gene: TRBV15
j_gene: TRBJ2-1
abundance: .
CDR3nt: TGTGCCACCAGCAGAGTGGGGTTTGAGCAGTTCTTC
CDR3aa: CATSRVGFEQFF

d_gene: .
v_gene: TRBV6-6
j_gene: TRBJ2-7
abundance: few
CDR3nt: TGTGCCAGCACCCTAACAGGGAAAGACGAGCAGTACTTC
CDR3aa: CASTLTGKDEQYF

d_gene: TRBD1
v_gene: TRBV27
j_gene: TRBJ1-4
abundance: many
CDR3nt: TGTGCCAGCGCGCGGGACAGGGCGGGTGAAAAACTGTTTTTT
CDR3aa: CASARDRAGEKLFF

d_gene: TRBD1
v_gene: TRBV27
j_gene: TRBJ2-1
abundance: .
CDR3nt: TGTGCCAGCAGGGCCGGACAGGGGAAATACAATGAGCAGTTCTTC
CDR3aa: CASRAGQGKYNEQFF

d_gene: .
v_gene: TRBV7-2
j_gene: TRBJ1-4
abundance: few
CDR3nt: TGTGCCAGCAGCCAAGGTGGAGTTAATGAAAAACTGTTTTTT
CDR3aa: CASSQGGVNEKLFF

d_gene: TRBD1
v_gene: TRBV18
j_gene: TRBJ2-7
abundance: .
CDR3nt: TGTGCCAGCTCAAAAAGGACAGGGGGCAACTACGAGCAGTACTTC
CDR3aa: CASSKRTGGNYEQYF

d_gene: .
v_gene: TRBV29-1
j_gene: TRBJ2-1
abundance: .
CDR3nt: TGCAGCGGACGTAAACCCCTTTACAATGAGCAGTTCTTC
CDR3aa: CSGRKPLYNEQFF

d_gene: .
v_gene: TRBV6-2/TRBV6-3
j_gene: TRBJ2-1
abundance: few
CDR3nt: TGTGCCAGCAGTTACGCAGGGGCGAAGTCCTACAATGAGCAGTTCTTC
CDR3aa: CASSYAGAKSYNEQFF

d_gene: .
v_gene: TRBV7-2
j_gene: TRBJ1-5
abundance: few
CDR3nt: TGTGCCAGCAGTCAAGACGGAATCAATCAGCCCCAGCATTTT
CDR3aa: CASSQDGINQPQHF

d_gene: .
v_gene: TRBV5-1
j_gene: TRBJ2-2
abundance: .
CDR3nt: TGCGCCAGCAGCTTAGGAATAGGCCCCGTCTCCAAGTCCACCGGGGAGCTGTTTTTT
CDR3aa: CASSLGIGPVSKSTGELFF

d_gene: .
v_gene: TRBV12-3/TRBV12-4
j_gene: TRBJ2-2
abundance: few
CDR3nt: TGTGCCAGCAGTTTTGGGGGAACCGGGGAGCTGTTTTTT
CDR3aa: CASSFGGTGELFF

d_gene: .
v_gene: TRBV19
j_gene: TRBJ2-7
abundance: .
CDR3nt: TGTGCCAGTAGTATTTCGGGGGCCGGCTCCTACGAGCAGTACTTC
CDR3aa: CASSISGAGSYEQYF

d_gene: TRBD1
v_gene: TRBV10-3
j_gene: TRBJ2-3
abundance: .
CDR3nt: TGTGCCATCGGAGCGACAGGGGGCTCAGATACGCAGTATTTT
CDR3aa: CAIGATGGSDTQYF

d_gene: .
v_gene: TRBV9
j_gene: TRBJ2-2
abundance: few
CDR3nt: TGTGCCAGCAGCGTCCAAGGCCTAGGCGGGGAGCTGTTTTTT
CDR3aa: CASSVQGLGGELFF

d_gene: TRBD1
v_gene: TRBV28
j_gene: TRBJ2-1
abundance: .
CDR3nt: TGTGCCAGCAGTTTGTCGGACAGGGGTCGGTCCTACAATGAGCAGTTCTTC
CDR3aa: CASSLSDRGRSYNEQFF

d_gene: .
v_gene: TRBV6-2/TRBV6-3
j_gene: TRBJ2-4
abundance: many
CDR3nt: TGTGCCAGCAGTTACGCAGGGGCCAAAAACATTCAGTACTTC
CDR3aa: CASSYAGAKNIQYF

d_gene: .
v_gene: TRBV28
j_gene: TRBJ2-7
abundance: .
CDR3nt: TGTGCCAGCAGTTTAGGCCATTCCTACGAGCAGTACTTC
CDR3aa: CASSLGHSYEQYF

d_gene: .
v_gene: TRBV12-3/TRBV12-4
j_gene: TRBJ2-3
abundance: few
CDR3nt: TGTGCCAGCAGTTTCATGGATACGCAGTATTTT
CDR3aa: CASSFMDTQYF

d_gene: .
v_gene: TRBV20-1
j_gene: TRBJ1-2
abundance: .
CDR3nt: TGCAGTGCTAGAGATGGCCAGAACTATGGCTACACCTTC
CDR3aa: CSARDGQNYGYTF

d_gene: .
v_gene: TRBV18
j_gene: TRBJ2-3
abundance: many
CDR3nt: TGTGCCAGCTCACTACTAGACAGGCCTAGCACAGATACGCAGTATTTT
CDR3aa: CASSLLDRPSTDTQYF

d_gene: .
v_gene: TRBV20-1
j_gene: TRBJ2-1
abundance: .
CDR3nt: TGCAGTGCTAGACCTTTGTCTGCAGGCATCACCTACAATGAGCAGTTCTTC
CDR3aa: CSARPLSAGITYNEQFF

d_gene: .
v_gene: TRBV28
j_gene: TRBJ1-1
abundance: .
CDR3nt: TGTGCCAGCAGTTTAATTCCTGGGGCGAGTGACACTGAAGCTTTCTTT
CDR3aa: CASSLIPGASDTEAFF

d_gene: .
v_gene: TRBV27
j_gene: TRBJ2-3
abundance: .
CDR3nt: TGTGCCAGCAGTTTCCTGAGCCTGGGGGCCGGGGATACGCAGTATTTT
CDR3aa: CASSFLSLGAGDTQYF

d_gene: TRBD2
v_gene: TRBV10-1
j_gene: TRBJ2-7
abundance: .
CDR3nt: TGCGCCAGCAGTAATAGCGGGTTAGGCGGGGAGCAGTACTTC
CDR3aa: CASSNSGLGGEQYF

d_gene: .
v_gene: TRBV24-1
j_gene: TRBJ2-6
abundance: .
CDR3nt: TGTGCCACCAGTGGCGGGGACTCTGGGGCCAACGTCCTGACTTTC
CDR3aa: CATSGGDSGANVLTF

d_gene: .
v_gene: TRBV6-2/TRBV6-3
j_gene: TRBJ2-7
abundance: .
CDR3nt: TGTGCCAGCAGCAGGGACCTCGTCTACGAGCAGTACTTC
CDR3aa: CASSRDLVYEQYF

d_gene: .
v_gene: TRBV4-3
j_gene: TRBJ2-5
abundance: many
CDR3nt: TGCGCCAGCAATTCGGGACCCCGAGAGACCCAGTACTTC
CDR3aa: CASNSGPRETQYF

d_gene: TRBD1
v_gene: TRBV28
j_gene: TRBJ1-4
abundance: few
CDR3nt: TGTGCCAGCAGCAGCGGGACAGGGGGTGAAAAACTGTTTTTT
CDR3aa: CASSSGTGGEKLFF

d_gene: .
v_gene: TRBV10-2
j_gene: TRBJ2-4
abundance: .
CDR3nt: TGCGCCAGCAGTGAACCAGGGTTAAACATTCAGTACTTC
CDR3aa: CASSEPGLNIQYF

d_gene: .
v_gene: TRBV29-1
j_gene: TRBJ1-3
abundance: .
CDR3nt: TGCAGCGTTGACCGGTTGAGCTCTGGAAACACCATATATTTT
CDR3aa: CSVDRLSSGNTIYF

d_gene: .
v_gene: TRBV12-3/TRBV12-4
j_gene: TRBJ1-6
abundance: many
CDR3nt: TGTGCCAGCAGTTTATCTCTGGGAAAGTCACCCCTCCACTTT
CDR3aa: CASSLSLGKSPLHF

d_gene: TRBD2
v_gene: TRBV29-1
j_gene: TRBJ2-7
abundance: .
CDR3nt: TGCAGCGTTCATAGCGGGGCTCCCTACGAGCAGTACTTC
CDR3aa: CSVHSGAPYEQYF

d_gene: .
v_gene: TRBV9
j_gene: TRBJ1-1
abundance: .
CDR3nt: TGTGCCAGCAACGCTGGGGGGTCACGCACTGAAGCTTTCTTT
CDR3aa: CASNAGGSRTEAFF

d_gene: TRBD2
v_gene: TRBV7-2
j_gene: TRBJ2-1
abundance: few
CDR3nt: TGTGCCAGCTCAAACGGGAGGGCCGTCAATGAGCAGTTCTTC
CDR3aa: CASSNGRAVNEQFF

d_gene: TRBD1
v_gene: TRBV28
j_gene: TRBJ1-5
abundance: few
CDR3nt: TGTGCCAGCAGTCGGACAGGGTATCAGCCCCAGCATTTT
CDR3aa: CASSRTGYQPQHF

d_gene: .
v_gene: TRBV3-1
j_gene: TRBJ1-1
abundance: .
CDR3nt: TGTGCCAGCAGCCAAGATATTTGGACTGAAGCTTTCTTT
CDR3aa: CASSQDIWTEAFF

d_gene: .
v_gene: TRBV4-3
j_gene: TRBJ1-5
abundance: few
CDR3nt: TGCGCCAGCAGCCAAGAATCCGGGAATAGCAATCAGCCCCAGCATTTT
CDR3aa: CASSQESGNSNQPQHF

d_gene: TRBD1
v_gene: TRBV11-1
j_gene: TRBJ1-1
abundance: few
CDR3nt: TGTGCCAGCACCCTGACAGGGCTGGACACTGAAGCTTTCTTT
CDR3aa: CASTLTGLDTEAFF

d_gene: .
v_gene: TRBV12-3/TRBV12-4
j_gene: TRBJ1-3
abundance: .
CDR3nt: TGTGCCAGCAGTTTAGGAGGGCTTGGAAACACCATATATTTT
CDR3aa: CASSLGGLGNTIYF

d_gene: TRBD1
v_gene: TRBV6-2/TRBV6-3
j_gene: TRBJ2-5
abundance: .
CDR3nt: TGTGCCAGCAGTTCCAGACAGGGTCAAGAGACCCAGTACTTC
CDR3aa: CASSSRQGQETQYF

d_gene: TRBD1
v_gene: TRBV6-2/TRBV6-3
j_gene: TRBJ1-6
abundance: once
CDR3nt: TGTGCCAGCAGTACCGGGACAGGGGGCTTGGAGAGCTCCTATAATTCACCCCTCCACTTT
CDR3aa: CASSTGTGGLESSYNSPLHF

d_gene: TRBD1
v_gene: TRBV28
j_gene: TRBJ1-5
abundance: .
CDR3nt: TGTGCCAGCAGTTTATTACTCCTCAGGGGGCGTAAGGATCAGCCCCAGCATTTT
CDR3aa: CASSLLLLRGRKDQPQHF

d_gene: .
v_gene: TRBV29-1
j_gene: TRBJ2-2
abundance: .
CDR3nt: TGCAGCGTCGAGTCACAGGACACCGGGGAGCTGTTTTTT
CDR3aa: CSVESQDTGELFF

d_gene: .
v_gene: TRBV20-1
j_gene: TRBJ1-2
abundance: .
CDR3nt: TGCAGTGTAGTAGAGGCGGTAGGCTATGGCTACACCTTC
CDR3aa: CSVVEAVGYGYTF

d_gene: TRBD1
v_gene: TRBV6-6
j_gene: TRBJ1-2
abundance: few
CDR3nt: TGTGCCAGCAGCGGGACAGGGGGTAACTATGGCTACACCTTC
CDR3aa: CASSGTGGNYGYTF

d_gene: TRBD1
v_gene: TRBV28
j_gene: TRBJ1-1
abundance: few
CDR3nt: TGTGCCAGCAGTTTAGGGACAGATGAAGCTTTCTTT
CDR3aa: CASSLGTDEAFF

d_gene: TRBD1
v_gene: TRBV9
j_gene: TRBJ2-1
abundance: few
CDR3nt: TGTGCCAGCAGCGTGGCAGGGGGCGGATACAATGAGCAGTTCTTC
CDR3aa: CASSVAGGGYNEQFF

d_gene: .
v_gene: TRBV28
j_gene: TRBJ1-2
abundance: .
CDR3nt: TGTGCCAGCAGTCCCCGCTTCCCCATTAACTATGGCTACACCTTC
CDR3aa: CASSPRFPINYGYTF